Listed here are 8 T cell receptor beta chains from one sample, sequenced in a study of PD-1 blockade in mismatch repair-deficient tumors. Here immunoSEQ multiplex PCR was the method, and the copy in TCRdb shows in-frame clones only, minus some. Of about 49,000 clones in the sample, 65% to 80% were seen once. The sequenced sample was PBMCs, obtained before pembrolizumab treatment. These receptors all come from an adult with mismatch repair-deficient cancer.

The rearrangement joins TRBV11-2 to TRBJ2-1; TRBD2 matches 9 bases. The trim removed 6 bases at V and 5 bases at J, leaving 8 bases unmatched. Germline CDR1 SGHAT, CDR2 FQNNGV. There are 15 residues in the CDR3. CDR3 sequence reads: CASRPPAGGDNEQFF. As DNA, the CDR3 is TGTGCCAGCAGACCTCCCGCGGGAGGGGACAATGAGCAGTTCTTC.

The rearrangement joins TRBV27 to TRBJ2-2; D uncertain. The CDR3 has 15 amino acids. Trimming cost V 8 bases and J 5 bases, with 18 bases left between them. Germline V CDR1 and CDR2: MNHEY, SMNVEV (reference sequence). The CDR3 is CASSAANLGTGELFF. The DNA for the CDR3 is TGTGCCAGCTCGGCGGCGAACTTGGGGACCGGGGAGCTGTTTTTT.

V usage is TRBV14 and J usage is TRBJ2-7; a possible D gene is TRBD1 (6 bases). V was clipped by 2 bases and J by 1 base, with 24 bases between them. The CDR3 extends over 19 amino acids. The germline V gene encodes CDR1 SGHDN and CDR2 FVKESK. The CDR3 here is CASSQMGAGAPTPSYEQYF. In nucleotides, the CDR3 is TGTGCCAGCAGCCAAATGGGGGCGGGTGCCCCGACCCCATCCTACGAGCAGTACTTC.

This chain joins TRBV6-1 and TRBJ2-1; unclear D gene. V was pared by 2 bases and J by 1 base, with 6 bases between. Germline loops: CDR1 MNHNS, CDR2 SASEGT. There are 14 residues in the CDR3. CDR3 in DNA: TGTGCCAGCAGTGAATTAGTATCCTACAATGAGCAGTTCTTC. This codes for CASSELVSYNEQFF.

The V and J genes are TRBV11-3 and TRBJ2-1, with D tentatively TRBD2 (5 bases). The CDR3 loop spans 14 amino acids. Trimming left V 3 bases short and J 5 bases short, with 11 bases between. Per germline, CDR1 SGHNT and CDR2 YENEEA. The CDR3 here is CASSFRTGDNEQFF. The CDR3 DNA is TGTGCCAGCAGCTTCAGGACCGGGGACAATGAGCAGTTCTTC.

V is TRBV2 and J is TRBJ2-7; D remains unclear. V lost 4 bases to trimming and J lost 0 bases, with 10 bases between them. The CDR3 is 14 residues long. The V gene's germline CDR1 is SNHLY and CDR2 FYNNEI. Written as DNA, the CDR3 is TGTGCCAGCAGTGTTGGGGTACCCTCCTACGAGCAGTACTTC. This codes for CASSVGVPSYEQYF.

This chain connects TRBV6-1 to TRBJ2-7, with D perhaps TRBD2 (5 bases). With 6 bases removed from V and 2 bases from J, the gap between germline ends came to 11 bases. The CDR3 consists of 13 residues. The germline gives CDR1 MNHNS, CDR2 SASEGT. The CDR3 here is CASSKSGTYEQYF. In nucleotides, the CDR3 is TGTGCCAGCAGCAAGTCCGGGACCTACGAGCAGTACTTC.

This clone occurred once. The chain uses TRBV9 and TRBJ2-1; the match to TRBD2 covers 9 bases. The CDR3 consists of 16 residues. The ends lost 2 bases at V and 5 bases at J; junction bases unmatched: 8. Per the germline V gene, CDR1 is SGDLS and CDR2 is YYNGEE. The CDR3 DNA follows: TGTGCCAGCAGCGTTCTAGCGGGGTACCCTAACAATGAGCAGTTCTTC. This sequence encodes CASSVLAGYPNNEQFF.